This TCR beta chain was found in a study of blood T cell repertoires in COVID-19. For the study at large: PBMCs, B-cell-depleted T cells, or T cells provided the cDNA or gDNA that made up the material.

The V segment lost 3 bases and the J segment 4 bases; nucleotides outside the gene matches: 8. CDR1 and CDR2 from the germline V gene are MDHEN and SYDVKM. The CDR3 totals 17 residues. Authors' processing steps: Estimation of nucleated cell counts was performed using reference gene primer amplification. Assay: immunoSEQ multiplex PCR; the TCRdb copy retains only in-frame clones and omits some. For V, J and clone size, that table is used; D and trimming come from the DNA. The data show about 81,000 clones, approximately 91% seen once. Material for sequencing was peripheral blood. The sequence was obtained from a man between 65 and 85 years old with active or convalescent COVID-19. V and J are TRBV28 and TRBJ2-3; 12 bases are shared with TRBD1. CDR3 loop: CASSLGGTGGAADTQYF. The CDR3, as DNA: TGTGCCAGCAGTTTGGGGGGGACAGGGGGCGCCGCAGATACGCAGTATTTT.